This TCR beta chain was sequenced during a study of blood T cell repertoires in COVID-19. Across the study: Acute and convalescent COVID-19 samples came from the United States, Italy and Spain. T cells, B-cell-depleted T cells, or PBMCs provided the cDNA or gDNA that served as material.

The authors' processing: Estimation of nucleated cell counts was performed using reference gene primer amplification. This table comes from immunoSEQ multiplex PCR, and its TCRdb copy is limited to in-frame clones, with some not included. Clone size and the V and J calls come from that table; the DNA yielded D and trimming. The sample shows fewer than 250,000 clones, about 83% of them seen only once. The CDR3 runs to 13 residues. The V gene's germline CDR1 is LNHDA and CDR2 SQIVND (reference sequence). Trimming removed 2 bases at V and 5 bases at J, with 9 bases between. The sequenced sample was peripheral blood. This TCR was recovered from a woman between 50 and 59 years old with acute or convalescent COVID-19. This rearrangement joins TRBV19 to TRBJ2-5; a weak D match, TRBD2 (6 bases). The CDR3 DNA follows: TGTGCCAGTAGTATACGGGAGCCGGAGACCCAGTACTTC. Translating gives CASSIREPETQYF.